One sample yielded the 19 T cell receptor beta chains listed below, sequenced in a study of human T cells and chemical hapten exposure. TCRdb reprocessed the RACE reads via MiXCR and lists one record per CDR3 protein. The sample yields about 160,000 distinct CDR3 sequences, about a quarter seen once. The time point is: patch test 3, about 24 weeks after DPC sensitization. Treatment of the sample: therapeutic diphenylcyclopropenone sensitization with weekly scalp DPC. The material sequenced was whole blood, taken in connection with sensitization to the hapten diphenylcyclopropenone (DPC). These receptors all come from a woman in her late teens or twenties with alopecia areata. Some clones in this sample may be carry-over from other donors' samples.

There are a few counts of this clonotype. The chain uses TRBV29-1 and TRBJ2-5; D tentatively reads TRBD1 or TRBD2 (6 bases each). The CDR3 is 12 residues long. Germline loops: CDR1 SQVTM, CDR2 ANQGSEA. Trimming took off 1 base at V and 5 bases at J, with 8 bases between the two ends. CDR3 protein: CSVEAGAETQYF. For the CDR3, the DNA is TGCAGCGTTGAAGCGGGGGCTGAGACCCAGTACTTC. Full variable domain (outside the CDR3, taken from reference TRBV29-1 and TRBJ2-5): SAVISQKPSRDICQRGTSLTIQCQVDSQVTMMFWYRQQPGQSLTLIATANQGSEATYESGFVIDKFPISRPNLTFSTLTVSNMSPEDSSIYLCSVEAGAETQYFGPGTRLLVL.

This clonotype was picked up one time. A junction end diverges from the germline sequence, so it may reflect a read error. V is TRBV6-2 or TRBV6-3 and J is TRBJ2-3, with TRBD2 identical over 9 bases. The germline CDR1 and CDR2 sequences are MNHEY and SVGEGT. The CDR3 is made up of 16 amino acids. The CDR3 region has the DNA TGTACCAGCAGTCGTACCCCGGGACTAGCAACAGATACGCAGTATTTT. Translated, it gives CTSSRTPGLATDTQYF.

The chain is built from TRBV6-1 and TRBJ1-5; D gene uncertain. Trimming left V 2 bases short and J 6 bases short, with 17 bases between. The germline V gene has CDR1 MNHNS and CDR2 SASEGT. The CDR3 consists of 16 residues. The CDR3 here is CASSESSGRFAQPQHF. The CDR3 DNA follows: TGTGCCAGCAGTGAAAGTTCGGGGAGGTTTGCTCAGCCCCAGCATTTT.

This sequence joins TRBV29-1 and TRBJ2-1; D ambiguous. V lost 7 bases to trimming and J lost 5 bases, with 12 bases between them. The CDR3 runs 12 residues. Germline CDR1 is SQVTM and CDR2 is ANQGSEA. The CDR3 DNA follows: TGCAGCGCTACTCCTCCGAACAATGAGCAGTTCTTC. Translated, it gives CSATPPNNEQFF.

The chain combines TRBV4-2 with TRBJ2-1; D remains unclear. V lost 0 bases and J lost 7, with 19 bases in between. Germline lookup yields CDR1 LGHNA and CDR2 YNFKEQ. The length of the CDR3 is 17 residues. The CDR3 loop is CASSQDPQRSRGNEQFF. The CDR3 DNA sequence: TGTGCCAGCAGCCAAGATCCCCAGAGATCTAGAGGAAATGAGCAGTTCTTC.

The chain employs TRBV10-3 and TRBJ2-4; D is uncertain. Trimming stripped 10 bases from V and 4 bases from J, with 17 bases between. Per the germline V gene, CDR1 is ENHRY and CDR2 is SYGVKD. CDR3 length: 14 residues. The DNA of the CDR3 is TGTGCCACCCAATCAAAAACGGATAAAAACATTCAGTACTTC. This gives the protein CATQSKTDKNIQYF.

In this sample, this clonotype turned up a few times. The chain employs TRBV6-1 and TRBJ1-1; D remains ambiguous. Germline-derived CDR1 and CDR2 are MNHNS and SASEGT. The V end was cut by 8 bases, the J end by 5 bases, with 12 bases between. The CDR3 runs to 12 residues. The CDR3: CASVVGITEAFF. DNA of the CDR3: TGTGCCAGCGTGGTTGGGATAACTGAAGCTTTCTTT.

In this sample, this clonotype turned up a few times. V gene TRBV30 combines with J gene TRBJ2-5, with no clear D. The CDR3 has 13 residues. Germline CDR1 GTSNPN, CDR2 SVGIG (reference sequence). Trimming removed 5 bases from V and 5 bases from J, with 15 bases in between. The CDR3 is CAWDRSVGETQYF. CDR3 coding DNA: TGTGCCTGGGACCGGTCGGTCGGGGAGACCCAGTACTTC.

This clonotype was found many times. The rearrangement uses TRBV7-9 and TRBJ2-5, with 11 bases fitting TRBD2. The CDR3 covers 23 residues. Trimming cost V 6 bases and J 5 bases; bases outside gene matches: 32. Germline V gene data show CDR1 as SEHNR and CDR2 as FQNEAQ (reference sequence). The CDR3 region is CASSPLHRGLGLAGLLHPETQYF. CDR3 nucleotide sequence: TGTGCCAGCAGTCCCCTCCACAGGGGGCTTGGACTAGCGGGTCTTTTGCACCCTGAGACCCAGTACTTC.

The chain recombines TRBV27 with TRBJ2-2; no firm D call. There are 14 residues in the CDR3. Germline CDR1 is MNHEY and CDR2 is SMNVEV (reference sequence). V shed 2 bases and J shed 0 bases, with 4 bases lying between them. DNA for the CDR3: TGTGCCAGCAGTTTAACGGCGAACACCGGGGAGCTGTTTTTT. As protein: CASSLTANTGELFF.

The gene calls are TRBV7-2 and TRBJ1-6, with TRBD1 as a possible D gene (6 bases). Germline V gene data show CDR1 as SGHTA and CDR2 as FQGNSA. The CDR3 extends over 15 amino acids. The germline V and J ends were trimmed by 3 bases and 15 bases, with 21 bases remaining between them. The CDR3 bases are TGTGCCAGCAGCTTCACGGACAGTTCCTCCCTGATCCTCCACTTT. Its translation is CASSFTDSSSLILHF.

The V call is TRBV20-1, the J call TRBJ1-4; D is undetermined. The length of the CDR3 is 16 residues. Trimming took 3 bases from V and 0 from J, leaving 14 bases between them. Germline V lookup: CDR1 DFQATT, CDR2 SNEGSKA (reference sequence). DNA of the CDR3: TGCAGTGCTAGCGACCCCGGACGAGCAACTAATGAAAAACTGTTTTTT. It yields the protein CSASDPGRATNEKLFF.

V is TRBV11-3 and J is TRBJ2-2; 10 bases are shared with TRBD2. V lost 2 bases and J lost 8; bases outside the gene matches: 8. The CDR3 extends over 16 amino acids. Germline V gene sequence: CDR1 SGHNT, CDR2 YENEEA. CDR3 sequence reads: CASSLKPSGRMGELFF. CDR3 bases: TGTGCCAGCAGCTTAAAGCCTAGCGGGAGAATGGGGGAGCTGTTTTTT.

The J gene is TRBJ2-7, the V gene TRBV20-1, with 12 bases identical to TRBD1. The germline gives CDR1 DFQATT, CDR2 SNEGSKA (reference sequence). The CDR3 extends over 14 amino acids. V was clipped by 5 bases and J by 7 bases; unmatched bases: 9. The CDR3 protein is CSAASGQGAQEQYF. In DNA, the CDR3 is TGCAGTGCTGCGTCGGGACAGGGGGCGCAAGAGCAGTACTTC.

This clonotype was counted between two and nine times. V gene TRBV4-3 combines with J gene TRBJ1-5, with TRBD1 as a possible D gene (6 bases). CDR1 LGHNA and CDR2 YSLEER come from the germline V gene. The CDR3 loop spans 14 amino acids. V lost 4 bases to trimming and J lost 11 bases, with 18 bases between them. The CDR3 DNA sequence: TGCGCCAGCAGCCTCATCAGGGGTTCCGAAGCCCAGCATTTT. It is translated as CASSLIRGSEAQHF.

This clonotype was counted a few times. DNA of the CDR3: TGTGCCAGCAGCTTTCAGGGTGGCGAGCAGTACTTC. The encoded protein is CASSFQGGEQYF. The chain has TRBV7-9 and TRBJ2-7; a possible D gene is TRBD1 (5 bases). The CDR3 consists of 12 residues. Germline CDR1 reads SEHNR; CDR2 reads FQNEAQ (reference sequence). Trimming removed 3 bases at V and 6 bases at J, with 9 bases between.

CDR3 sequence (DNA): TGTGCCAGCAGACAGACAGGGCCCTACGAGCAGTACTTC. Encoded protein: CASRQTGPYEQYF. The chain uses TRBV6-5 and TRBJ2-7, with 7 positions matching TRBD1. CDR1 MNHEY and CDR2 SVGAGI come from the germline V gene. V lost 6 bases, J lost 2 bases, and 4 bases stayed unmatched. The length of the CDR3 is 13 residues.

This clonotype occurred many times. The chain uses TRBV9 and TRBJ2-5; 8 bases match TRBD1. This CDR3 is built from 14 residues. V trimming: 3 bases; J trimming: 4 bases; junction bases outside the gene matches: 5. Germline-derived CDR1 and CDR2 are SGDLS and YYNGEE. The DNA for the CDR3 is TGTGCCAGCAGCGGACGACAGGGGCGAGAGACCCAGTACTTC. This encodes CASSGRQGRETQYF.

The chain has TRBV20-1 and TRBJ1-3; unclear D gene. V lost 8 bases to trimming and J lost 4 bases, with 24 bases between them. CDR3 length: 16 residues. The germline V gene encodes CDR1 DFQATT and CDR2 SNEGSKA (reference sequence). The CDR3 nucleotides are TGCAGTCAACCCGCTGACCCGGGCCCAGCGGGAAACACCATATATTTT. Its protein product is CSQPADPGPAGNTIYF.